The source of this T cell receptor beta chain is a study of T cell responses to AZD1222 COVID-19 vaccine. About the research overall: Timing groups of about 4 and about 12 weeks for second doses were pooled.

About this clone: The antigen remains unidentified.

Study-level findings and limits: Samples come after the peak T cell response, not at day 14. Spike was spanned by vaccine-associated CD4 TCRs, with dominance at 160-218 and 743-854. Most donors were white British and more were female, and clonal diversity was possibly underestimated.

Germline V gene lookup returns CDR1 SGHNT and CDR2 YYREEE (reference sequence). The CDR3 has 15 amino acids. The ends were cut back, 0 bases at V and 6 bases at J, with 15 bases in the middle. The method was immunoSEQ multiplex PCR; TCRdb's version includes in-frame clones alone and lacks a portion of them. The sample has about 150,000 clones, 89% seen once. The sample was peripheral blood, taken on day 0 of AZD1222 vaccination. The V and J genes are TRBV5-4 and TRBJ1-1; D may be TRBD1 (6 bases). This receptor was obtained from an adult in good health. The CDR3, as DNA: TGTGCCAGCAGCTTGGTGGGCAGGGGAGGCGCTGAAGCTTTCTTT. Amino acids: CASSLVGRGGAEAFF.